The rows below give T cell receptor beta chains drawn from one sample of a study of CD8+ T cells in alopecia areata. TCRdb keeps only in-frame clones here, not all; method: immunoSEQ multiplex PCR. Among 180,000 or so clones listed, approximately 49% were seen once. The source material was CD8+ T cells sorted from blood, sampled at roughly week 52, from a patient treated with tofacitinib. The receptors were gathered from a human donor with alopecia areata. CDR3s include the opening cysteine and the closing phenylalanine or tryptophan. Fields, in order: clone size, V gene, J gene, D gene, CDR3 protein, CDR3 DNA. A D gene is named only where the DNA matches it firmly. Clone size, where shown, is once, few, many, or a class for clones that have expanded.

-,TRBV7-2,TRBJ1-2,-,CASSLVGTAYGYTF,TGTGCCAGCAGCTTAGTCGGGACTGCCTATGGCTACACCTTC
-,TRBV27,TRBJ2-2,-,CASSLVGGTGELFF,TGTGCCAGCAGTTTAGTTGGGGGGACCGGGGAGCTGTTTTTT
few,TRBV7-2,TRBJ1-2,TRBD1,CASSLLTGKDGYTF,TGTGCCAGCAGCTTACTGACAGGGAAGGATGGCTACACCTTC
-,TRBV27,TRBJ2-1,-,CASSSRTDYNEQFF,TGTGCCAGCAGTAGCAGGACGGACTACAATGAGCAGTTCTTC
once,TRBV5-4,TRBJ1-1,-,CASSSTVYTEAFF,TGTGCCAGCAGTTCGACGGTTTACACTGAAGCTTTCTTT
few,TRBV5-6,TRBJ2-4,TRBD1,CASSWGTGENIQYF,TGTGCCAGCAGCTGGGGGACAGGTGAAAACATTCAGTACTTC
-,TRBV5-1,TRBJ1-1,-,CASSSQEDTEAFF,TGCGCCAGCAGCTCACAGGAGGACACTGAAGCTTTCTTT
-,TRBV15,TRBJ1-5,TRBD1,CATGAGQGGNQPQHF,TGTGCCACCGGCGCGGGACAGGGGGGTAATCAGCCCCAGCATTTT
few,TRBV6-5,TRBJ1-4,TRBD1,CASSFLQGAAEKLFF,TGTGCCAGCAGTTTCCTACAGGGGGCTGCTGAAAAACTGTTTTTT
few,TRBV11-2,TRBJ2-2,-,CASSSRLMGYTGELFF,TGTGCCAGCAGCTCTAGACTAATGGGGTACACCGGGGAGCTGTTTTTT
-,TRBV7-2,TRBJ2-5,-,CASTLGSTWSGETQYF,TGTGCCAGCACTCTTGGGTCTACCTGGTCTGGGGAGACCCAGTACTTC
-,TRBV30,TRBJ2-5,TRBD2,CAWSVEGLGSLETQYF,TGTGCCTGGAGTGTAGAGGGACTAGGGTCTTTGGAGACCCAGTACTTC
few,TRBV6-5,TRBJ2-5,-,CASRPDSQETQYF,TGTGCCAGCAGACCGGACAGCCAAGAGACCCAGTACTTC
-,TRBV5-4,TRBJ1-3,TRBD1,CASSLGTGGLSSGNTIYF,TGTGCCAGCAGCTTGGGGACAGGGGGACTTAGCTCTGGAAACACCATATATTTT
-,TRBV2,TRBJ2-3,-,CASSEGGHSKDTQYF,TGTGCCAGCAGTGAAGGGGGACACTCTAAAGATACGCAGTATTTT
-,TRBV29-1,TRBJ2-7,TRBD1,CSVDNRTGDFYEQYF,TGCAGCGTTGATAATAGGACAGGGGACTTCTACGAGCAGTACTTC
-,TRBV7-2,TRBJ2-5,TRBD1,CASRDRTGRSETQYF,TGTGCCAGCAGAGATAGGACAGGGCGGTCGGAGACCCAGTACTTC
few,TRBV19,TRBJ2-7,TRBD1,CASTTGTGRYEQYF,TGTGCCAGTACCACCGGGACAGGGCGGTACGAGCAGTACTTC
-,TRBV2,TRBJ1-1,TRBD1,CASRGDRGRVNTEAFF,TGTGCCAGCAGGGGAGACAGGGGGCGGGTGAACACTGAAGCTTTCTTT
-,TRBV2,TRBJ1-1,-,CASTPTMTGGRTEAFF,TGTGCCAGCACCCCAACGATGACGGGCGGGAGGACTGAAGCTTTCTTT
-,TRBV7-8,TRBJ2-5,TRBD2,CASSGRLAGPQETQYF,TGTGCCAGCAGCGGTAGGCTAGCGGGGCCTCAAGAGACCCAGTACTTC
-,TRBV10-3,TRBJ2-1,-,CAISEPRGQGRDEQFF,TGTGCCATCAGTGAGCCTAGGGGTCAGGGTCGGGATGAGCAGTTCTTC
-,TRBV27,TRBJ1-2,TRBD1,CASSLSPGTGLVDGYTF,TGTGCCAGCAGTTTATCGCCCGGGACAGGGTTGGTAGATGGCTACACCTTC
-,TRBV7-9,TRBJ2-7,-,CASSLVEQGEQYF,TGTGCCAGCAGCTTAGTAGAACAGGGCGAGCAGTACTTC
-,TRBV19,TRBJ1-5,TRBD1,CASSIQVQGLQPQHF,TGTGCCAGTAGTATACAGGTACAGGGGTTGCAGCCCCAGCATTTT
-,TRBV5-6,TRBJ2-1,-,CASSWTWDEQFF,TGTGCCAGCAGCTGGACTTGGGATGAGCAGTTCTTC
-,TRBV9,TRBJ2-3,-,CASSVGRDTQYF,TGTGCCAGCAGCGTAGGGCGAGATACGCAGTATTTT
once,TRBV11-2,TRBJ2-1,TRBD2,CASSLIAGGIYNEQFF,TGTGCCAGCAGCTTAATAGCGGGGGGGATCTACAATGAGCAGTTCTTC
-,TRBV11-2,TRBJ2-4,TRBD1,CASSPKDRDNIQYF,TGTGCCAGCAGCCCTAAAGACAGGGATAACATTCAGTACTTC
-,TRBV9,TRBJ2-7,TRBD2,CASSVQPGGGYEQYF,TGTGCCAGCAGCGTCCAACCGGGAGGGGGCTACGAGCAGTACTTC
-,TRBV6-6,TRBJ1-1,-,CASIRGGGGTEAFF,TGTGCCAGCATAAGAGGGGGAGGCGGCACTGAAGCTTTCTTT
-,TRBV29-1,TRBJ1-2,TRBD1,CSVDRDQLYGYTF,TGCAGCGTGGACAGGGATCAGTTATATGGCTACACCTTC
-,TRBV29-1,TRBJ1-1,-,CSVVPGQQAFF,TGCAGCGTAGTCCCTGGACAGCAAGCTTTCTTT
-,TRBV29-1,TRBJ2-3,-,CSVPKRGSGTRTDTQYF,TGCAGCGTCCCGAAGAGGGGTTCCGGGACTCGCACAGATACGCAGTATTTT
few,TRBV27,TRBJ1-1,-,CASSDPGPGDTEAFF,TGTGCCAGCAGTGATCCGGGACCTGGGGACACTGAAGCTTTCTTT
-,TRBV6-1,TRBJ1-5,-,CASKEGSWNQPQHF,TGTGCCAGCAAAGAGGGGAGCTGGAATCAGCCCCAGCATTTT
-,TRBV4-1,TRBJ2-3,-,CASSQQGGTDTQYF,TGCGCCAGCAGCCAACAGGGTGGCACAGATACGCAGTATTTT
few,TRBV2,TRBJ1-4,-,CASRFEGESEKLFF,TGTGCCAGCAGGTTCGAGGGGGAAAGTGAAAAACTGTTTTTT
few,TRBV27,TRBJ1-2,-,CASRSRADFGYTF,TGTGCCAGTCGGTCACGGGCGGACTTCGGCTACACCTTC
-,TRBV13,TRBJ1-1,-,CASSLSGEGAFF,TGTGCCAGCAGCTTATCTGGAGAAGGAGCTTTCTTT
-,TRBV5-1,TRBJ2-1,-,CASSLGQGTYNEQFF,TGCGCCAGCAGCTTGGGCCAGGGGACCTACAATGAGCAGTTCTTC
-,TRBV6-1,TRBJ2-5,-,CASSELRGAAPQETQYF,TGTGCCAGCAGTGAATTACGAGGGGCAGCACCCCAAGAGACCCAGTACTTC
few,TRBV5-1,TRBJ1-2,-,CASSYQANYGYTF,TGCGCCAGCAGCTACCAGGCTAACTATGGCTACACCTTC
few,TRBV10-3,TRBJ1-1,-,CAISESWPTNTEAFF,TGTGCCATCAGTGAGTCCTGGCCAACGAACACTGAAGCTTTCTTT
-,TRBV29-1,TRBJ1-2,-,CSVDRAYGYTF,TGCAGCGTTGACAGGGCCTATGGCTACACCTTC
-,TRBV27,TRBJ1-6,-,CASSLSGQLNSPLHF,TGTGCCAGCAGTTTATCGGGACAACTTAATTCACCCCTCCACTTT
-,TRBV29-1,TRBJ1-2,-,CSALGGYGYTF,TGCAGCGCGCTGGGGGGATATGGCTACACCTTC
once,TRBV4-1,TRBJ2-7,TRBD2,CASSQDRGVEEQYF,TGCGCCAGCAGCCAAGATCGGGGGGTGGAGGAGCAGTACTTC
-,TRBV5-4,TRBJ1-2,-,CASSPWGGSGYTF,TGTGCCAGCAGCCCTTGGGGAGGTAGTGGCTACACCTTC
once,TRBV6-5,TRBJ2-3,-,CASSSATGRAARITYF,TGTGCCAGCAGTTCCGCGACCGGGAGAGCAGCACGAATCACGTATTTT
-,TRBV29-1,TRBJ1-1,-,CSVPSGGEEGFEAFF,TGCAGCGTTCCCAGCGGGGGTGAGGAAGGCTTCGAAGCTTTCTTT
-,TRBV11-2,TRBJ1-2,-,CASSLEARPTLYGYTF,TGTGCCAGCAGCTTAGAGGCCAGGCCTACCCTCTATGGCTACACCTTC
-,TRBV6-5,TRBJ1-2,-,CASSYTGLHGYTF,TGTGCCTCGAGCTATACTGGATTGCATGGCTACACCTTC
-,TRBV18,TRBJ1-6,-,CASSPLGLGDSPLHF,TGTGCCAGCTCACCATTGGGGTTGGGTGATTCACCCCTCCACTTT
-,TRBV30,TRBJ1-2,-,CAWSAGYGYTF,TGTGCCTGGAGCGCGGGCTATGGCTACACCTTC
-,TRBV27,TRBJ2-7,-,CASGLLQEQYF,TGTGCCAGCGGTCTCCTCCAGGAGCAGTACTTC
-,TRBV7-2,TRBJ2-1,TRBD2,CASSQGLADNEQFF,TGTGCCAGCAGCCAAGGCCTAGCGGACAATGAGCAGTTCTTC
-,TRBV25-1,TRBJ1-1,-,CASSGGQALIDTEAFF,TGTGCCAGCAGTGGGGGACAAGCCCTAATAGACACTGAAGCTTTCTTT
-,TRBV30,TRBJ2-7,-,CAWTGTEYYEQYF,TGTGCCTGGACGGGGACTGAATACTACGAGCAGTACTTC
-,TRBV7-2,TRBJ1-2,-,CATKLSGGDYGYTF,TGTGCCACGAAGTTGTCCGGGGGCGACTATGGCTACACCTTC